Reported below is one TCR beta chain. This sample is drawn from a study of blood T cell repertoires in COVID-19. As for the study in general: Acute and convalescent COVID-19 specimens originated in the United States, Italy and Spain. The analysed material was cDNA or gDNA that came from T cells, B-cell-depleted T cells, or PBMCs.

This CDR3 contains 14 residues. CDR1 SGHAT and CDR2 FQNNGV come from the germline V gene. Trimming cost V 7 bases and J 2 bases; bases outside gene matches: 6. Authors' processing steps: By means of reference gene primer amplification, nucleated cell counts were estimated. TCRdb keeps only in-frame clones here, not all; method: immunoSEQ multiplex PCR. V, J and clone size were drawn from that table, and D and trimming were deduced from the DNA. There are hundreds of thousands of clones in the sample; 92% occur only once, and 0.82% lies in the top ten. One Seattle source followed patients from active infection through their disease course.

The clonotype originates from a man in his 60s with COVID-19, enrolled during active disease. The rearrangement joins TRBV11-2 to TRBJ2-7, with 9 positions matching TRBD2. Sequences were obtained from peripheral blood. The CDR3 DNA sequence: TGTGCCAGCAACCCAGCGGGAGGTGCCTACGAGCAGTACTTC. Translation: CASNPAGGAYEQYF.